The rows below give T cell receptor beta chains drawn from one sample of a study of blood T cell repertoires in COVID-19. The method was immunoSEQ multiplex PCR; TCRdb's version includes in-frame clones alone and lacks a portion of them. The table has around 120,000 clones, 60% to 85% seen once; the top ten hold about 2.1%. Sample: peripheral blood. These receptors all come from a man between 70 and 80 years old with acute or convalescent COVID-19. CDR3s include the opening cysteine and the closing phenylalanine or tryptophan. A D gene is named only where the DNA matches it firmly. Size is stated for part of the rows, as once, few or many counts, or as a class when the clone is expanded.

size: NA
J: TRBJ2-7
V: TRBV5-1
D: TRBD2
CDR3: CASSLEGLASYEQYF
DNA: TGCGCCAGCAGCTTGGAGGGACTAGCCTCCTACGAGCAGTACTTC

size: NA
J: TRBJ2-1
V: TRBV7-2
D: TRBD2
CDR3: CASSFPWLAGGRDNEQFF
DNA: TGTGCCAGCAGCTTCCCCTGGCTAGCGGGGGGCCGGGACAATGAGCAGTTCTTC

size: NA
J: TRBJ1-2
V: TRBV5-1
D: TRBD1
CDR3: CASSDISGGQGGYTF
DNA: TGCGCCAGCAGCGATATCTCAGGGGGACAGGGTGGCTACACCTTC

size: once
J: TRBJ1-2
V: TRBV19
D: NA
CDR3: CASSILRGNYGYTF
DNA: TGTGCCAGTAGTATCCTCCGGGGGAACTATGGCTACACCTTC

size: NA
J: TRBJ1-6
V: TRBV6-1
D: TRBD1
CDR3: CASKWTGTTLHF
DNA: TGTGCCAGCAAGTGGACAGGAACAACACTCCACTTT

size: NA
J: TRBJ2-3
V: TRBV12-3/TRBV12-4
D: TRBD2
CDR3: CASSSLAEVTQYF
DNA: TGTGCCAGCAGCAGCCTAGCGGAGGTTACGCAGTATTTT

size: NA
J: TRBJ2-7
V: TRBV5-1
D: NA
CDR3: CASSEDGSGEQYF
DNA: TGCGCCAGCAGCGAGGACGGATCGGGAGAGCAGTACTTC

size: few
J: TRBJ2-3
V: TRBV30
D: NA
CDR3: CAWGHVSGDLLGGTDTQYF
DNA: TGTGCCTGGGGCCACGTCTCGGGGGATTTGCTTGGTGGCACAGATACGCAGTATTTT

size: many
J: TRBJ1-2
V: TRBV29-1
D: NA
CDR3: CSAEGLLNYGYTF
DNA: TGCAGCGCAGAGGGACTCCTTAACTATGGCTACACCTTC

size: few
J: TRBJ1-2
V: TRBV4-1
D: NA
CDR3: CASSLLARDYGYTF
DNA: TGCGCCAGCAGCCTCCTAGCGCGGGACTATGGCTACACCTTC

size: NA
J: TRBJ2-6
V: TRBV6-6
D: NA
CDR3: CASSSSSSGANVLTF
DNA: TGTGCCAGCAGTTCCTCGAGCTCTGGGGCCAACGTCCTGACTTTC

size: few
J: TRBJ1-3
V: TRBV7-2
D: NA
CDR3: CASSSSRGNTIYF
DNA: TGTGCCAGCAGCTCGAGCAGGGGAAACACCATATATTTT

size: NA
J: TRBJ1-5
V: TRBV7-9
D: TRBD1
CDR3: CASSSDIWTGDQPQHF
DNA: TGTGCCAGCAGCTCAGACATTTGGACAGGAGATCAGCCCCAGCATTTT

size: NA
J: TRBJ2-7
V: TRBV6-2/TRBV6-3
D: TRBD1
CDR3: CASSYRLRTGRYEQYF
DNA: TGTGCCAGCAGTTACCGCCTACGGACAGGGCGCTACGAGCAGTACTTC

size: NA
J: TRBJ2-3
V: TRBV18
D: NA
CDR3: CASSTSTDTQYF
DNA: TGTGCCAGCTCGACTAGCACAGATACGCAGTATTTT

size: NA
J: TRBJ1-1
V: TRBV6-5
D: NA
CDR3: CASEVEGNTEAFF
DNA: TGTGCCTCAGAGGTGGAGGGTAATACTGAAGCTTTCTTT

size: NA
J: TRBJ2-2
V: TRBV5-1
D: TRBD2
CDR3: CASSLDRGGGTGELFF
DNA: TGCGCCAGCAGCTTGGACCGGGGGGGAGGCACCGGGGAGCTGTTTTTT

size: few
J: TRBJ2-1
V: TRBV14
D: TRBD2
CDR3: CASSLASGRTYNEQFF
DNA: TGTGCCAGCAGCCTCGCTAGCGGGAGAACCTACAATGAGCAGTTCTTC

size: NA
J: TRBJ2-2
V: TRBV14
D: NA
CDR3: CASSQEIIGELFF
DNA: TGTGCCAGCAGCCAAGAAATTATCGGGGAGCTGTTTTTT

size: NA
J: TRBJ2-6
V: TRBV19
D: TRBD2
CDR3: CASSYTTWGGSSGANVLTF
DNA: TGTGCCAGTAGTTACACCACATGGGGGGGGAGCTCTGGGGCCAACGTCCTGACTTTC

size: few
J: TRBJ1-2
V: TRBV28
D: NA
CDR3: CASSFAQGPYGYTF
DNA: TGTGCCAGCAGTTTCGCCCAGGGCCCCTATGGCTACACCTTC

size: NA
J: TRBJ1-2
V: TRBV7-9
D: TRBD1
CDR3: CASSKAQGANYGYTF
DNA: TGTGCCAGCAGCAAGGCACAGGGGGCTAACTATGGCTACACCTTC

size: NA
J: TRBJ1-2
V: TRBV9
D: NA
CDR3: CASSVEGHFYGYTF
DNA: TGTGCCAGCAGCGTAGAAGGACACTTCTATGGCTACACCTTC

size: NA
J: TRBJ1-2
V: TRBV10-3
D: NA
CDR3: CAISERGAFNYGYTF
DNA: TGTGCCATCAGTGAAAGGGGCGCATTCAACTATGGCTACACCTTC

size: many
J: TRBJ1-2
V: TRBV3-1/TRBV3-2
D: TRBD1
CDR3: CASSQNQGADGYTF
DNA: TGTGCCAGCAGCCAAAACCAGGGGGCGGACGGCTACACCTTC